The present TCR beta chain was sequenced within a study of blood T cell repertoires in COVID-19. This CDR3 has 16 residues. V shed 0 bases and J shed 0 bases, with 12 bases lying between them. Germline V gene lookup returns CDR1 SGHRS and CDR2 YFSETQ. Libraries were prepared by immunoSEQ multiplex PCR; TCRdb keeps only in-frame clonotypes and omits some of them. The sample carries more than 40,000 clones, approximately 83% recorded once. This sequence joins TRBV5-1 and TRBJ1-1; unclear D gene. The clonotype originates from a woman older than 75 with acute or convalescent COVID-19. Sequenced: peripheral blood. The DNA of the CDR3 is TGCGCCAGCAGCTTGGTGGGTCGGGAGGTGAACACTGAAGCTTTCTTT. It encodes CASSLVGREVNTEAFF.